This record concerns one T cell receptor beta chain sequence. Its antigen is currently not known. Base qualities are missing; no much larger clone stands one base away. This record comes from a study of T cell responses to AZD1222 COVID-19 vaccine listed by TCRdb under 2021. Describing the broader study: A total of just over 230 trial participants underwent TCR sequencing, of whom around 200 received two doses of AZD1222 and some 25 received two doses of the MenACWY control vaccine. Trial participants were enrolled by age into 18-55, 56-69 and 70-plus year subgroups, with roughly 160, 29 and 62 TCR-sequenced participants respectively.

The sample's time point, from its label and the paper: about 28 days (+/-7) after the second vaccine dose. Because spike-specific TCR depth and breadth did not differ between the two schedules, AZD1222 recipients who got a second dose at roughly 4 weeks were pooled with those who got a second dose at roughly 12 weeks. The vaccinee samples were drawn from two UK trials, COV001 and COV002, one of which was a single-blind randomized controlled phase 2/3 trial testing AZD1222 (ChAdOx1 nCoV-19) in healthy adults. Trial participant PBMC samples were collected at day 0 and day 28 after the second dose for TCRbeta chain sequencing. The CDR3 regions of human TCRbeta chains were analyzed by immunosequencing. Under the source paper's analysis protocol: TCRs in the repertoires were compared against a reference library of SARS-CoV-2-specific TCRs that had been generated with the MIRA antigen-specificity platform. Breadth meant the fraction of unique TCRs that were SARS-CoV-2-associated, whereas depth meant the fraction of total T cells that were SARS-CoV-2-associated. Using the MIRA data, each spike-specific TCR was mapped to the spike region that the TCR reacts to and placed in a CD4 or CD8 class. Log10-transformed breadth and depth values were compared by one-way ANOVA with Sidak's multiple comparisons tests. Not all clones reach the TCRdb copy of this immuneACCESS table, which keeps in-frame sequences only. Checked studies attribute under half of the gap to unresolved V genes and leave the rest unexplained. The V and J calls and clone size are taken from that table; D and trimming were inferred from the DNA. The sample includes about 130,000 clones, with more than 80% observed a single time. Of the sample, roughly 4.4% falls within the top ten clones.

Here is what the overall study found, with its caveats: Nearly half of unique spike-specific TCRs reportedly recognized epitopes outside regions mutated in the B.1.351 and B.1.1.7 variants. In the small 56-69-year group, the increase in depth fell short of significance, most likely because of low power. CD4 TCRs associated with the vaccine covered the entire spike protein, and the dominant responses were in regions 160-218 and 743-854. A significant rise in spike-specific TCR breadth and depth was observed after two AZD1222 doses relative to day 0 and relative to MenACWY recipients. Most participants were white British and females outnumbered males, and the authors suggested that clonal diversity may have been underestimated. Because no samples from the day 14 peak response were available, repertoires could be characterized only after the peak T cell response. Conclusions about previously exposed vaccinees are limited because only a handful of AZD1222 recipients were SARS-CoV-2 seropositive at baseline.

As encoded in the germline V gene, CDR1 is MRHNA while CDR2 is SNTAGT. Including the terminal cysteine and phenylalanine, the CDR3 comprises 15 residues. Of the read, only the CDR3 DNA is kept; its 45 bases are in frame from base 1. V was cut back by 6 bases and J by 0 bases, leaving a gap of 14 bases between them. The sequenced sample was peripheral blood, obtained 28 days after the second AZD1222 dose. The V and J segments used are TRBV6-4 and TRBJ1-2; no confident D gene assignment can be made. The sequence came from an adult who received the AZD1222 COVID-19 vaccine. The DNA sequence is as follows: TGTGCCAGCAGAGTTCAGGAGGGTGCTAACTATGGCTACACCTTC. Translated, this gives CASRVQEGANYGYTF.